This T cell receptor (beta chain) was obtained from a study of T cells expressing NK-cell markers. TCRdb re-called the 5' RACE reads and catalogs CDR3 proteins one per entry, DNA excluded. The sample holds approximately 150,000 distinct CDR3 sequences. CDR3 length: 16 amino acids. Germline V lookup: CDR1 KGHDR, CDR2 SFDVKD. Specimen: blood T cells: a sorted CD56 or NKG2C T cell subset, CD4+ or CD8+ T cells, or bulk PBMC T cells (not recorded which). This chain connects TRBV24-1 to TRBJ2-1; the D call from TCRdb, TRBD2, cannot be confirmed without DNA. The TCR comes from a man aged 18 to 30 in good health. The CDR3 protein is CATSPYTEGKGNEQFF.